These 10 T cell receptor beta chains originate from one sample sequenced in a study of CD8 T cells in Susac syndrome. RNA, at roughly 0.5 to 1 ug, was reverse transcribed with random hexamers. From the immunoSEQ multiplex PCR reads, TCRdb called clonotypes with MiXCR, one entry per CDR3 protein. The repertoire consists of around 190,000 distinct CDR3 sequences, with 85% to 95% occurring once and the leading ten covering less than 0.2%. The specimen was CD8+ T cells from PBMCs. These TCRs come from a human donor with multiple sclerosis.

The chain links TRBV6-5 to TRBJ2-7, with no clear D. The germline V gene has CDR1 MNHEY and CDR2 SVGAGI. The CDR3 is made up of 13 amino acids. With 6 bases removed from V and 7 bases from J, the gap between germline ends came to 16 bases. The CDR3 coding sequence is TGTGCCAGCAGGACCCGGACCCTGGGGGAGCAGTACTTC. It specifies CASRTRTLGEQYF.

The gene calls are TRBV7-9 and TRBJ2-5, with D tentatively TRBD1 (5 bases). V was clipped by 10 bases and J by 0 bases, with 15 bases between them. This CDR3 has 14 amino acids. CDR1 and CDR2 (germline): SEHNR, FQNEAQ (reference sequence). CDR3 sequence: CAIQGSPYQETQYF. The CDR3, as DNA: TGTGCCATCCAGGGTTCCCCGTACCAAGAGACCCAGTACTTC.

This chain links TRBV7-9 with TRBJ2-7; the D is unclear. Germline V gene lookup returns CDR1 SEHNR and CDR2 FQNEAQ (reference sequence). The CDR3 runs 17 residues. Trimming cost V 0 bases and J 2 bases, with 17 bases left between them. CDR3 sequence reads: CASSLARIKDHPYEQYF. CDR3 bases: TGTGCCAGCAGCTTAGCGCGTATAAAGGATCATCCCTACGAGCAGTACTTC.

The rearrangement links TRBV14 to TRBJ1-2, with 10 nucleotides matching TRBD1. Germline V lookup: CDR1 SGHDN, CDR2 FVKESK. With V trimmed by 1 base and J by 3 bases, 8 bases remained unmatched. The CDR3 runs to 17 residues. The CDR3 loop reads CASSQVGSTGGYYGYTF. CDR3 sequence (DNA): TGTGCCAGCAGCCAAGTAGGCTCGACAGGGGGCTACTATGGCTACACCTTC. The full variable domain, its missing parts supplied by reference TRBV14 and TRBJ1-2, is EAGVTQFPSHSVIEKGQTVTLRCDPISGHDNLYWYRRVMGKEIKFLLHFVKESKQDESGMPNNRFLAERTGGTYSTLKVQPAELEDSGVYFCASSQVGSTGGYYGYTFGSGTRLTVV.

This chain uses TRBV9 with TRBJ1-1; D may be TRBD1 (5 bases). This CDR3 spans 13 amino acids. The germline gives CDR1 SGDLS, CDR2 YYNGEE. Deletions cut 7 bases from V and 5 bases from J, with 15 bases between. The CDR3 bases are TGTGCCAGCGGCACGGGGGGGTCGACTGAAGCTTTCTTT. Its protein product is CASGTGGSTEAFF.

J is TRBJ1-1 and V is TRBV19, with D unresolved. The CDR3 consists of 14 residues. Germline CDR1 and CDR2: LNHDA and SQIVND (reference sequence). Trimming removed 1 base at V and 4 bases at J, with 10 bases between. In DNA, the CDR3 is TGTGCCAGTAGTATAGGAATCGGGAGCACTGAAGCTTTCTTT. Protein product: CASSIGIGSTEAFF.

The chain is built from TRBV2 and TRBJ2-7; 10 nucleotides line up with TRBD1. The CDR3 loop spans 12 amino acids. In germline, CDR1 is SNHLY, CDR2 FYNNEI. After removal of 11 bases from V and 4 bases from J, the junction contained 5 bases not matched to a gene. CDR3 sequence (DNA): TGTGCCGGACGACAGGGGGCATACGAGCAGTACTTC. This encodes CAGRQGAYEQYF.

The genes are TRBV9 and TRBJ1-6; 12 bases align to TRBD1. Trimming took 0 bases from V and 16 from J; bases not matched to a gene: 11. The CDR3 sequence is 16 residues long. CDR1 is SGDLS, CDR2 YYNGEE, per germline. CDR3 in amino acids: CASSVATGTGGDHLHF. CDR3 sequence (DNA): TGTGCCAGCAGCGTAGCTACCGGGACAGGGGGCGATCATCTCCACTTT.

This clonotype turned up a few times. The CDR3 DNA follows: TGTGCCAGCAGCGTGGACAGAAACACTGAAGCTTTCTTT. Amino acids: CASSVDRNTEAFF. The rearrangement uses TRBV9 and TRBJ1-1, with D possibly being TRBD1 (6 bases). The CDR3 runs 13 residues. The V gene's germline CDR1 is SGDLS and CDR2 YYNGEE. V was trimmed by 2 bases and J by 2 bases, leaving 7 bases between them.

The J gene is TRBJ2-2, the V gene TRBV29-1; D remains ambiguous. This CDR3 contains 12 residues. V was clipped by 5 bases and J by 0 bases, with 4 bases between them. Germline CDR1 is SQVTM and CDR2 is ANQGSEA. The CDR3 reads CSVWTNTGELFF. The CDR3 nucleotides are TGCAGCGTTTGGACGAACACCGGGGAGCTGTTTTTT.